Each of the 16 T cell receptor beta chains below was sequenced from the same sample in a study of OX40 agonist ivuxolimab in advanced cancers. This table comes from immunoSEQ multiplex PCR, and its TCRdb copy is limited to in-frame clones, with some not included. The sample has more than 75,000 clones; around 85% are singletons. The sequenced sample was CD4+ or CD8+ T cells sorted from blood, obtained in a trial of the OX40 agonist ivuxolimab. Receptor source: an adult with an advanced solid tumor such as melanoma, head and neck, liver or kidney cancer.

The chain combines TRBV28 with TRBJ1-1; no clear D. V lost 6 bases and J 0 bases, leaving 20 bases between the germline ends. This CDR3 has 17 residues. CDR1 and CDR2 (germline): MDHEN, SYDVKM. The CDR3 reads CASSNPGAATVNTEAFF. CDR3 DNA sequence: TGTGCCAGCAGCAACCCTGGCGCCGCCACGGTGAACACTGAAGCTTTCTTT.

The chain joins TRBV21-1 to TRBJ2-7. TRBV21-1 is tagged as a pseudogene. The CDR3 spans 14 residues. As DNA, the CDR3 is TGTGCCAGCAGCAAATCCAGCCCGGTTGGAGAGCAGTACTTC. Its translation is CASSKSSPVGEQYF.

V and J are TRBV5-4 and TRBJ2-1; possibly TRBD2 for D (5 bases). CDR1 SGHNT and CDR2 YYREEE come from the germline V gene (reference sequence). Trimming took 0 bases from V and 0 from J, leaving 13 bases between them. The CDR3 totals 17 residues. The CDR3 coding sequence is TGTGCCAGCAGCTTGGATTTGTCGGGGAGCTCCTACAATGAGCAGTTCTTC. As protein: CASSLDLSGSSYNEQFF. Variable domain in full (rest from reference TRBV5-4 and TRBJ2-1): ETGVTQSPTHLIKTRGQQVTLRCSSQSGHNTVSWYQQALGQGPQFIFQYYREEENGRGNFPPRFSGLQFPNYSSELNVNALELDDSALYLCASSLDLSGSSYNEQFFGPGTRLTVL.

The chain carries TRBV30 and TRBJ1-1; D is unresolved. The V gene's germline CDR1 is GTSNPN and CDR2 SVGIG (reference sequence). V lost 3 bases, J lost 4 bases, and 24 bases lay in between. CDR3 length: 17 residues. The CDR3 protein is CAWSLVRTSTRATEAFF. CDR3 in DNA: TGTGCCTGGAGCCTGGTAAGGACTTCCACACGGGCCACTGAAGCTTTCTTT. The full variable domain, its missing parts supplied by reference TRBV30 and TRBJ1-1, is SQTIHQWPATLVQPVGSPLSLECTVEGTSNPNLYWYRQAAGRGLQLLFYSVGIGQISSEVPQNLSASRPQDRQFILSSKKLLLSDSGFYLCAWSLVRTSTRATEAFFGQGTRLTVV.

To note about this clone: Additional DNA sequences in this sample encode the identical CDR3. The rearrangement joins TRBV2 to TRBJ1-1; maybe TRBD1 (5 bases). The CDR3 totals 13 residues. CDR1 is SNHLY, CDR2 FYNNEI, per germline. Trimming removed 2 bases at V and 4 bases at J, with 8 bases between. The CDR3 coding sequence is TGTGCCAGCAGTGAACAAGGGACCACTGAAGCTTTCTTT. This codes for CASSEQGTTEAFF.

The V gene is TRBV6-5, the J gene TRBJ2-7, with TRBD1 as a possible D gene (5 bases). This CDR3 is built from 12 residues. Germline CDR1 reads MNHEY; CDR2 reads SVGAGI. Trimming stripped 5 bases from V and 5 bases from J, with 10 bases between. CDR3 coding DNA: TGTGCCAGCAGTAGGGGTCCCCACGAGCAGTACTTC. Amino acids: CASSRGPHEQYF.

This clone was counted a single time. V usage is TRBV4-3 and J usage is TRBJ1-4, with TRBD1 as a possible D gene (5 bases). V gave up 1 base and J gave up 8 bases, with 8 bases separating them. CDR1 LGHNA and CDR2 YSLEER come from the germline V gene. The CDR3 is made up of 13 amino acids. CDR3 bases: TGCGCCAGCAGCCAAGCGGGACGGGAAAAACTGTTTTTT. Its protein is CASSQAGREKLFF.

The chain links TRBV5-1 to TRBJ2-3; TRBD1 might be the D (5 bases). V was cut by 6 bases and J by 2 bases, with 16 bases left in between. The CDR3 spans 15 residues. Germline values: CDR1 SGHRS, CDR2 YFSETQ. The CDR3 spells CASTPDSHFTDTQYF. The DNA of the CDR3 is TGCGCCAGCACCCCCGACAGTCACTTCACAGATACGCAGTATTTT.

CDR3 DNA sequence: TGTGCCAGCAGCTGGACGGGATCATCGTACACTGAAGCTTTCTTT. Its protein product is CASSWTGSSYTEAFF. J is TRBJ1-1 and V is TRBV5-5; D gene ambiguous. Germline V lookup: CDR1 SGHKS, CDR2 YYEKEE (reference sequence). The CDR3 contains 15 residues. V gave up 3 bases and J gave up 3 bases, with 15 bases separating them. Complete variable domain (other parts from reference TRBV5-5 and TRBJ1-1): DAGVTQSPTHLIKTRGQQVTLRCSPISGHKSVSWYQQVLGQGPQFIFQYYEKEERGRGNFPDRFSARQFPNYSSELNVNALLLGDSALYLCASSWTGSSYTEAFFGQGTRLTVV.

The rearrangement joins TRBV5-4 to TRBJ1-1; no clear D. CDR1 and CDR2 from the germline V gene are SGHNT and YYREEE (reference sequence). This CDR3 spans 13 amino acids. Trimming took off 4 bases at V and 7 bases at J, with 14 bases between the two ends. CDR3 nucleotide sequence: TGTGCCAGCAGCCGACCAGACCGAGGTGAAGCTTTCTTT. This sequence encodes CASSRPDRGEAFF.

On this clone: The same CDR3 also results from other DNA sequences found in this sample. This sequence joins TRBV5-4 and TRBJ1-1; D not certain. The CDR3 spans 13 residues. Trimming took 2 bases from V and 1 from J, leaving 6 bases between them. Germline-derived CDR1 and CDR2 are SGHNT and YYREEE (reference sequence). The CDR3 loop reads CASSLGRNTEAFF. CDR3 coding DNA: TGTGCCAGCAGCTTAGGACGGAACACTGAAGCTTTCTTT.

The gene calls are TRBV18 and TRBJ1-3; 8 positions agree with TRBD1. CDR1 KGHSH and CDR2 LQKENI come from the germline V gene. The CDR3 consists of 15 residues. After removal of 2 bases from V and 5 bases from J, the junction contained 5 bases not matched to a gene. In DNA form, the CDR3 reads TGTGCCAGCTCACCATATACAGGGGGAAGAAACACCATATATTTT. Translating it yields CASSPYTGGRNTIYF. Combining the CDR3 with reference TRBV18 and TRBJ1-3 gives the whole variable domain NAGVMQNPRHLVRRRGQEARLRCSPMKGHSHVYWYRQLPEEGLKFMVYLQKENIIDESGMPKERFSAEFPKEGPSILRIQQVVRGDSAAYFCASSPYTGGRNTIYFGEGSWLTVV.

This chain's CDR3 is CSVSGQPNQPQHF. CDR3 nucleotide sequence: TGCAGCGTTTCCGGACAGCCCAATCAGCCCCAGCATTTT. The rearrangement links TRBV29-1 to TRBJ1-5; possible D gene TRBD1, 6 bases. Germline CDR1 SQVTM, CDR2 ANQGSEA. V lost 5 bases and J lost 3, with 11 bases in between. The CDR3 length is 13 residues.

The chain links TRBV7-9 to TRBJ1-2, with D unclear. Germline lookup yields CDR1 SEHNR and CDR2 FQNEAQ (reference sequence). The CDR3 has 14 residues. V was trimmed by 4 bases and J by 8 bases, leaving 17 bases between them. DNA for the CDR3: TGTGCCAGCAGCTCTACGGCCCTCGCGTCGGGCTACACCTTC. Protein: CASSSTALASGYTF. The full variable domain, in which reference TRBV7-9 and TRBJ1-2 provide the parts outside the CDR3, is DTGVSQNPRHKITKRGQNVTFRCDPISEHNRLYWYRQTLGQGPEFLTYFQNEAQLEKSRLLSDRFSAERPKGSFSTLEIQRTEQGDSAMYLCASSSTALASGYTFGSGTRLTVV.

With respect to this clone: Other nucleotide sequences in the sample specify the same CDR3. This chain connects TRBV30 to TRBJ1-2; maybe TRBD1 (5 bases). Germline CDR1 and CDR2: GTSNPN and SVGIG (reference sequence). The V end lost 3 bases, the J end lost 4 bases, and 18 bases lay between the germline ends. The length of the CDR3 is 15 residues. Written as DNA, the CDR3 is TGTGCCTGGAGACATGCCGGGACGGCAAGCTATGGCTACACCTTC. Protein: CAWRHAGTASYGYTF.

Points on this clone: The identical CDR3 is also encoded by other nucleotide sequences in the sample. The chain has TRBV18 and TRBJ2-7; perhaps TRBD1 as D (6 bases). Looked up from germline, CDR1 is KGHSH and CDR2 is LQKENI. Trimming removed 3 bases from V and 2 bases from J, with 11 bases in between. This CDR3 region has 14 residues. In DNA, the CDR3 is TGTGCCAGCTCACCGGCTGCAGGGGCCTACGAGCAGTACGTC. Translating gives CASSPAAGAYEQYV.